This T cell receptor beta chain is from a study of glioma-infiltrating T cells. Overall study results and limits: CDR3 overlap between tissue and blood was very small. Tissue-blood divergence was below expectation in non-neoplastic patients, above in gliomas.

Turning to this clonotype: Its target is not known. A junction boundary mismatches the germline segment, possibly from a read error.

Using RNA template, CDR3s of TCR alpha and beta were amplified with iRepertoire arm-PCR. For one-step reverse transcription and amplification, roughly 95-400 ng of tissue mRNA or PBMC total RNA was used. TCRdb processed the multiplex PCR reads anew with MiXCR; each CDR3 protein has one entry. The sample has about 130,000 distinct CDR3 sequences, more than 20% seen once. The CDR3 is made up of 14 amino acids. This clonotype was sampled from a human donor with low-grade glioma or glioblastoma, undergoing nonglioma brain surgery, or in good health (not recorded which). This chain connects TRBV12-3 or TRBV12-4 to TRBJ1-1, with TRBD1 as a possible D gene (6 bases). Sequencing used glioma tissue, nonneoplastic brain tissue, or PBMCs (not recorded which). The CDR3 nucleotides are TGTGCCGGCAGTCGGAGAGGGGGGAACACTGAAGCTTTCTTT. This sequence encodes CAGSRRGGNTEAFF.